This T cell receptor beta chain emerged from a study of T cell responses to AZD1222 COVID-19 vaccine. The wider study: Analysis merged second doses at about 4 or about 12 weeks. Overall study results and limits: Donors were mostly white British, more females; clonal diversity possibly underestimated. Along spike, vaccine-associated CD4 TCRs were found throughout, with dominance at 160-218 and 743-854. After the peak T cell response, and only then, were repertoires sampled.

On this clone: Antigen unknown.

TCRdb keeps only in-frame clones here, not all; method: immunoSEQ multiplex PCR. Of some 130,000 clones listed, about 94% were seen once; the top ten hold 5% to 7%. Source: peripheral blood, taken on day 0 of AZD1222 vaccination. This sequence was found in an adult in good health.

CDR3 sequence: CASSKNRGGSTDTQYF. The CDR3 bases are TGTGCCAGCAGCAAGAATAGGGGGGGAAGCACAGATACGCAGTATTTT. J is TRBJ2-3 and V is TRBV5-4; D is perhaps TRBD2 (7 bases). The V end lost 4 bases, the J end lost 0 bases, and 15 bases lay between the germline ends. Germline values: CDR1 SGHNT, CDR2 YYREEE (reference sequence). The CDR3 consists of 16 residues. The complete variable domain, with remaining parts taken from reference TRBV5-4 and TRBJ2-3, reads ETGVTQSPTHLIKTRGQQVTLRCSSQSGHNTVSWYQQALGQGPQFIFQYYREEENGRGNFPPRFSGLQFPNYSSELNVNALELDDSALYLCASSKNRGGSTDTQYFGPGTRLTVL.